These 7 T cell receptor beta chains came from one sample sequenced in a study of blood T cell repertoires in COVID-19 (dated by TCRdb to 2018 to 2020). Library creation used the immunoSEQ multiplex PCR assay. What TCRdb holds here is the immuneACCESS table cut down to in-frame rearrangements. Part of the clones is not present; checked against another copy, under half of the missing clones reflect an unresolved V gene, and the others are unexplained. The sample table holds about 370,000 clones, of which around 87% were seen once. The ten largest clones add up to around 1% of the sample. Sequenced: PBMCs or T cells enriched from blood (not recorded which). The receptors originated from a man aged 18 to 29 who had recovered from COVID-19.

The chain recombines TRBV7-2 with TRBJ2-1; 9 bases fit TRBD1. Germline trimming cut 6 bases from V and 8 bases from J; bases unmatched to any gene: 14. This CDR3 region has 16 residues. Germline V gives CDR1 SGHTA, CDR2 FQGNSA. The DNA for the CDR3 is TGTGCCAGCAGGTTGTCGGGACAGGGTTATATGGATGAGCAGTTCTTC. This codes for CASRLSGQGYMDEQFF.

V usage is TRBV28 and J usage is TRBJ2-2; 7 bases match TRBD2. This CDR3 has 18 amino acids. V shed 4 bases, J shed 4 bases, and the junction held 15 bases outside the gene matches. Germline CDR1 is MDHEN and CDR2 is SYDVKM. The CDR3 nucleotides read TGTGCCAGCAGTTCCCCCGGGGAGGGAAACGCCGTCACCGGGGAGCTGTTTTTT. Protein product: CASSSPGEGNAVTGELFF.

This clone is a singleton in its sample. The chain couples TRBV6-1 to TRBJ1-4; D possibly corresponds to TRBD1 (5 bases). V dropped 3 bases and J dropped 2 bases, with 7 bases sitting between them. Per germline, CDR1 MNHNS and CDR2 SASEGT. CDR3 length equals 14 residues. CDR3 protein: CASSDGGTNEKLFF. DNA of the CDR3: TGTGCCAGCAGTGACGGGGGGACTAATGAAAAACTGTTTTTT.

The chain combines TRBV28 with TRBJ1-1, with 9 bases fitting TRBD1. The V gene's germline CDR1 is MDHEN and CDR2 SYDVKM. The CDR3 runs 18 residues. The ends lost 5 bases at V and 1 base at J; junction bases unmatched: 14. CDR3 protein: CASSTTYLQGARNTEAFF. The CDR3 nucleotides are TGTGCCAGCAGTACGACGTACCTACAGGGGGCACGGAACACTGAAGCTTTCTTT.

This chain links TRBV27 with TRBJ1-1, with 7 positions matching TRBD1. There are 21 residues in the CDR3. The V gene's germline CDR1 is MNHEY and CDR2 SMNVEV (reference sequence). V shed 3 bases, J shed 1 base, and the junction held 23 bases outside the gene matches. CDR3 region: CASSLTPSNDRVKRRNTEAFF. CDR3 sequence (DNA): TGTGCCAGCAGTTTGACTCCTAGTAATGACAGGGTCAAGCGAAGGAACACTGAAGCTTTCTTT.

This chain connects TRBV7-8 to TRBJ1-1; TRBD1 agrees at 9 bases. CDR1 is SGHVS, CDR2 FQNEAQ, per germline. There are 16 residues in the CDR3. The J segment lost 5 bases and the V segment lost 4 bases, leaving 11 bases of the junction unmatched. The chain's CDR3 is CASSSRWDREVTEAFF. The CDR3 DNA sequence: TGTGCCAGCAGCTCACGATGGGACAGGGAAGTGACTGAAGCTTTCTTT.

CDR3 residues: CASSGQPKSYEQYF. CDR3 nucleotide sequence: TGTGCCAGTAGTGGACAGCCGAAATCCTACGAGCAGTACTTC. J is TRBJ2-7 and V is TRBV19; D is possibly TRBD1 (6 bases). The V end lost 5 bases, the J end lost 1 base, and 12 bases lay between the germline ends. From germline, CDR1 is LNHDA and CDR2 SQIVND (reference sequence). CDR3 length: 14 residues.